This T cell receptor beta chain was sequenced in a study of blood T cell repertoires in COVID-19. Study-level background: From T cells, B-cell-depleted T cells, or PBMCs came the material, which was cDNA or gDNA.

Those who participated ranged in age from about 18 to 89 years and resided in about 24 US areas. Cohorts were assigned according to the clinical history that participants reported. Two negative PCRs, clearance, or symptom resolution had been documented for recovered Cohort 3 donors. CDR3 length: 15 amino acids. Germline V gives CDR1 MNHEY, CDR2 SMNVEV (reference sequence). With 6 bases removed from V and 2 bases from J, the gap between germline ends came to 16 bases. Data came from immunoSEQ multiplex PCR; TCRdb stores just in-frame clones and leaves some out. Found here are over 400,000 clones, around 85% of them singletons; the top ten hold around 7.9%.

The V gene is TRBV27, the J gene TRBJ1-2; D gene unclear. This TCR derives from a woman aged 60-70 years who had recovered from COVID-19. Source material: PBMCs or T cells enriched from blood (not recorded which). The CDR3 DNA reads as TGTGCCAGCAGCGTCGGATACAGAAAGAACTATGGCTACACCTTC. Translation: CASSVGYRKNYGYTF.